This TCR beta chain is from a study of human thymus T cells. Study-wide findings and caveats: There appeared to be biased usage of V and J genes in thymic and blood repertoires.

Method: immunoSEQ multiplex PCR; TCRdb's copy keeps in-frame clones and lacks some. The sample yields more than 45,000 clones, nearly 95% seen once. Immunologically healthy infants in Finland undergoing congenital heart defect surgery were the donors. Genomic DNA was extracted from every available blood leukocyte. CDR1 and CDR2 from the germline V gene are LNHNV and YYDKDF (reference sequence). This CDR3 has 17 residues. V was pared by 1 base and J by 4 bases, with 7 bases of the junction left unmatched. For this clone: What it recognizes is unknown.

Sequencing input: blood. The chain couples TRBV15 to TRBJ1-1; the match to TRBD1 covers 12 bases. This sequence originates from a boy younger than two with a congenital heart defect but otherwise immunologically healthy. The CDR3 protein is CATSRVGQGAPGTEAFF. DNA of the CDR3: TGTGCCACCAGCAGAGTGGGACAGGGGGCGCCGGGCACTGAAGCTTTCTTT. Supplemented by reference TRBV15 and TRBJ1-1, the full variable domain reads DAMVIQNPRYQVTQFGKPVTLSCSQTLNHNVMYWYQQKSSQAPKLLFHYYDKDFNNEADTPDNFQSRRPNTSFCFLDIRSPGLGDTAMYLCATSRVGQGAPGTEAFFGQGTRLTVV.